This is a list of T cell receptor beta chains from one sample in a study of T cells after yellow fever vaccination. TCRdb redid the calling of the 5' RACE reads with MiXCR, one entry per CDR3 protein. This table has roughly 500,000 distinct CDR3 sequences, 15% to 20% appearing once. The sample was PBMCs, taken 15 days after the yellow fever booster vaccination. The receptors here all came from a man younger than 40 who received the YFV17D yellow fever vaccine. The CDR3 runs from the conserved cysteine through the conserved F or W. A D gene is named only where the DNA matches it firmly. Rows give clone size only sometimes, using once, few, many, or a class for an expanded clone.

abundance	v_gene	d_gene	j_gene	CDR3nt	CDR3aa
NA	TRBV6-2/TRBV6-3	TRBD1	TRBJ2-4	TGTGCCAGCAGTTCTCAAGACAGGGTGTTAAACATTCAGTACTTC	CASSSQDRVLNIQYF
few	TRBV21-1	NA	TRBJ2-7	TGTGCCAGCAGCGAGTCGACTAGCGGATCCTACGAGCAGTACTTC	CASSESTSGSYEQYF
few	TRBV11-1	NA	TRBJ2-3	TGTGCCAGCAGCCCCCGGACAGGGGAGGAGTCTAGCGGGAGCACAGATACGCAGTATTTT	CASSPRTGEESSGSTDTQYF
few	TRBV6-2/TRBV6-3	NA	TRBJ1-5	TGTGCCAGCAGTTACCGGGACCATCGAGGTCAGCCCCAGCATTTT	CASSYRDHRGQPQHF
NA	TRBV28	NA	TRBJ2-7	TGTGCCAGCAGTTTTTACCAAGCGGGCCCTACATCCTACGAGCAGTACTTC	CASSFYQAGPTSYEQYF
NA	TRBV4-3	TRBD1	TRBJ2-2	TGCGCCAGCAGCCAAGCGACAGGGGGCTACACCGGGGAGCTGTTTTTT	CASSQATGGYTGELFF
NA	TRBV6-1	TRBD2	TRBJ2-1	TGTGCCAGCAGCTGGACTAGCGGGAGTTCCCACAATGAGCAGTTCTTC	CASSWTSGSSHNEQFF
NA	TRBV4-3	TRBD1	TRBJ1-4	TGCGCCAGCAGCCCTACCGAGGACAGGGATGAAAAACTGTTTTTT	CASSPTEDRDEKLFF
few	TRBV7-2	TRBD2	TRBJ2-5	TGTGCCAGCAGCTTAGGCGGGACTAGCTCTAAAGAGACCCAGTACTTC	CASSLGGTSSKETQYF
NA	TRBV7-2	NA	TRBJ1-5	TGTGCCAGCAGCTTAGAGATCTATCAGCCCCAGCATTTT	CASSLEIYQPQHF
NA	TRBV3-1	NA	TRBJ2-7	TGTGCCAGCAGCCAGATTGCCTCGGCCAGCTCCTACGAGCAGTACTTC	CASSQIASASSYEQYF
NA	TRBV7-2	NA	TRBJ2-1	TGTGCCAGCAGCCCCCTCCGGGACGCTGTGTACAATGAGCAGTTCTTC	CASSPLRDAVYNEQFF
NA	TRBV10-3	TRBD1	TRBJ2-7	TGTGCCAGTACCGGGACAGGGCACGGCGAGCAGTACTTC	CASTGTGHGEQYF
NA	TRBV10-3	TRBD2	TRBJ2-3	TGTGCCATCAGTGATACCGGGACTACCTCAACTAGCACAGATACGCAGTATTTT	CAISDTGTTSTSTDTQYF
NA	TRBV20-1	TRBD2	TRBJ2-7	TGCAGTGCGGGACTAGCGGGAGGCGAGCAGTACTTC	CSAGLAGGEQYF
NA	TRBV7-8	TRBD2	TRBJ2-4	TGTGCCAGCAGCTTAGCGGGGACTAGCGGGAGAAACATTCAGTACTTC	CASSLAGTSGRNIQYF
NA	TRBV28	TRBD1	TRBJ2-7	TGTGCCAGCAGTTTCATGACAGGGAGCTACGAGCAGTACTTC	CASSFMTGSYEQYF
NA	TRBV3-1	TRBD1	TRBJ2-4	TGTGCCAGCAGCCAAGAGACCAGGGGGAACATTCAGTACTTC	CASSQETRGNIQYF
NA	TRBV20-1	TRBD2	TRBJ2-5	TGCAGTGCTAGAATTCTAGCGGGAGGGCCTAACTACGAGACCCAGTACTTC	CSARILAGGPNYETQYF
few	TRBV20-1	NA	TRBJ2-1	TGCAGTGCTGACCCAGGGCCACATGAGCAGTTCTTC	CSADPGPHEQFF
NA	TRBV4-3	NA	TRBJ1-4	TGCGCCAGCAGCGCCCGGGACAAAGGGGATGAAAAACTGTTTTTT	CASSARDKGDEKLFF
few	TRBV18	TRBD2	TRBJ2-7	TGTGCCAGCTCATGGGCTAGCGGGACCTACGAGCAGTACTTC	CASSWASGTYEQYF
few	TRBV5-6	NA	TRBJ2-7	TGTGCCAGCAGCCCGGGGGGCACAGGTCACTCCTACGAGCAGTACTTC	CASSPGGTGHSYEQYF
once	TRBV5-1	NA	TRBJ2-5	TGCGCCAGCAGCTTGGCCTTAGGCCAAGGCGAGACCCAGTACTTC	CASSLALGQGETQYF
many	TRBV20-1	TRBD1	TRBJ2-5	TGCAGTGCACCCCCAGGGGGTAGGGAGACCCAGTACTTC	CSAPPGGRETQYF
few	TRBV20-1	TRBD2	TRBJ2-3	TGCAGTGCTAGAGCGCTAGCGGGAGGGCCAAGTCCAGATACGCAGTATTTT	CSARALAGGPSPDTQYF
few	TRBV6-7	NA	TRBJ2-1	TGTGCCAGCAGTTACCCGGGGTGCCGGGTCCACAATGAGCAGTTCTTC	CASSYPGCRVHNEQFF
NA	TRBV5-1	NA	TRBJ2-2	TGCGCCAGCCGTCTAGACACCGGGGAGCTGTTTTTT	CASRLDTGELFF
few	TRBV5-1	TRBD2	TRBJ2-7	TGCGCCAGCAGCTCTGAGGGACTAGCGGGTCTAGCGAGGTACTTC	CASSSEGLAGLARYF
few	TRBV5-1	TRBD1	TRBJ2-5	TGCGCCAGCAGCTCCCCGACAGGGTCTAAGGAGACCCAGTACTTC	CASSSPTGSKETQYF
NA	TRBV24-1	NA	TRBJ2-1	TGTGCCACCAGTGACTCGACTAGGGGGAATGAGCAGTTCTTC	CATSDSTRGNEQFF
NA	TRBV27	TRBD2	TRBJ2-3	TGTGCCAGCAGGGGGACTAGCGAGTACACAGATACGCAGTATTTT	CASRGTSEYTDTQYF
few	TRBV6-2/TRBV6-3	TRBD2	TRBJ2-1	TGTGCCAGCCAGATACTAGCGGGAGGGTACAATGAGCAGTTCTTC	CASQILAGGYNEQFF
few	TRBV28	NA	TRBJ1-4	TGTGCCAGCAGTTTAGGAATTGGTAACAGGGTTGCAACTAATGAAAAACTGTTTTTT	CASSLGIGNRVATNEKLFF
few	TRBV5-6	NA	TRBJ1-1	TGTGCCAGCAGCCGTATTTGGGGCGGCGGTGCTTTCTTT	CASSRIWGGGAFF
NA	TRBV21-1	NA	TRBJ2-2	TGTGCCAGCAGCAAAGGTGAAGGGGGCTCGGACACCGGGGAGCTGTTTTTT	CASSKGEGGSDTGELFF
few	TRBV19	NA	TRBJ2-7	TGTGCCAGTAGTATAGTAGGGGGAGTCGGAGAGCAGTACTTC	CASSIVGGVGEQYF
few	TRBV7-2	TRBD1	TRBJ1-1	TGTGCCAGCAGCTTGCTTAGGACAGGGAGTAGGACTTTCTTT	CASSLLRTGSRTFF
NA	TRBV20-1	TRBD1	TRBJ1-6	TGCAGTGCTAGAGGGACAGGGGATTCACCCCTCCACTTT	CSARGTGDSPLHF
few	TRBV4-3	TRBD2	TRBJ2-3	TGCGCCAGCAGCCTGAACCCCGGGAGGGCCCAAGATACGCAGTATTTT	CASSLNPGRAQDTQYF
NA	TRBV29-1	NA	TRBJ2-1	TGCAGCGTTGAGTTGGGCTCCAATGAGCAGTTCTTC	CSVELGSNEQFF
NA	TRBV3-1	NA	TRBJ1-1	TGTGCCAGCAGCCAATGGCCTTTGAACACTGAAGCTTTCTTT	CASSQWPLNTEAFF